This is a list of T cell receptor beta chains from one sample in a study of cytomegalovirus exposure and HLA in healthy donors. TCRdb's table, derived via immunoSEQ multiplex PCR, lists solely in-frame clones and lacks some. This table has about 130,000 clones, approximately 80% appearing once. Sequenced material: PBMCs. The receptors here all came from a male donor in good health and CMV-seronegative. CDR3s include the opening cysteine and the closing phenylalanine or tryptophan. D genes are given only for firm matches. The size of a clone is reported for some rows only, either as once, few or many, or as a class for expanded clones.

CDR3nt: TGTGCCAGCAGTTTTAGGGGGGCGGGACAGTCAGAGGTTTTCTTT
CDR3aa: CASSFRGAGQSEVFF
j_gene: TRBJ1-1
d_gene: TRBD1
v_gene: TRBV5-6
abundance: NA

CDR3nt: TGCGCCAGCAACCCAACTAGCGCCAGCTCCTACGAGCAGTACTTC
CDR3aa: CASNPTSASSYEQYF
j_gene: TRBJ2-7
d_gene: TRBD2
v_gene: TRBV5-1
abundance: NA

CDR3nt: TGTGCCAGCAGAAATGGACAGTACCGGCTTGGCTACACCTTC
CDR3aa: CASRNGQYRLGYTF
j_gene: TRBJ1-2
d_gene: NA
v_gene: TRBV6-5
abundance: NA

CDR3nt: TGTGCCAGCAGGGCAGGGGTCAACGAGCAGTACTTC
CDR3aa: CASRAGVNEQYF
j_gene: TRBJ2-7
d_gene: NA
v_gene: TRBV2
abundance: NA

CDR3nt: TGTGCCACCAGCCACCGTCGGGGTTCCTACAATGAGCAGTTCTTC
CDR3aa: CATSHRRGSYNEQFF
j_gene: TRBJ2-1
d_gene: NA
v_gene: TRBV15
abundance: NA

CDR3nt: TGTGCCAGTAGGCAGGGTGCAGATACGCAGTATTTT
CDR3aa: CASRQGADTQYF
j_gene: TRBJ2-3
d_gene: NA
v_gene: TRBV19
abundance: NA

CDR3nt: TGCGCCAGCAGCTTGACAGGAAAGACGGAAAAACTGTTTTTT
CDR3aa: CASSLTGKTEKLFF
j_gene: TRBJ1-4
d_gene: NA
v_gene: TRBV5-1
abundance: once

CDR3nt: TGTGCCAGCAGTGAGCTCAGGGGTCGGGCTAACTATGGCTACACCTTC
CDR3aa: CASSELRGRANYGYTF
j_gene: TRBJ1-2
d_gene: NA
v_gene: TRBV6-1
abundance: NA

CDR3nt: TGTGCCAGCAGCGTAGGAACAGGGTCCTCCTACGAGCAGTACTTC
CDR3aa: CASSVGTGSSYEQYF
j_gene: TRBJ2-7
d_gene: NA
v_gene: TRBV9
abundance: once

CDR3nt: TGCGCCAGCAGCTACCAAAGCGGGAGTAACAATGAGCAGTTCTTC
CDR3aa: CASSYQSGSNNEQFF
j_gene: TRBJ2-1
d_gene: TRBD2
v_gene: TRBV5-1
abundance: NA

CDR3nt: TGCGCCAGCAGCGTGCACCGGGACAGGGATGGCTACACCTTC
CDR3aa: CASSVHRDRDGYTF
j_gene: TRBJ1-2
d_gene: TRBD1
v_gene: TRBV4-1
abundance: NA

CDR3nt: TGTGCCACCAAATTGACAGTAAACACCGGGGAGCTGTTTTTT
CDR3aa: CATKLTVNTGELFF
j_gene: TRBJ2-2
d_gene: NA
v_gene: TRBV6-6
abundance: NA

CDR3nt: TGCAGTGCCCCCGGTGGAAACACCATATATTTT
CDR3aa: CSAPGGNTIYF
j_gene: TRBJ1-3
d_gene: NA
v_gene: TRBV20-1
abundance: NA

CDR3nt: TGTGCCAGCAGCCCCGAAGGACTAGCGGGAGGGCCCTACGAGCAGTACTTC
CDR3aa: CASSPEGLAGGPYEQYF
j_gene: TRBJ2-7
d_gene: TRBD2
v_gene: TRBV4-2
abundance: NA

CDR3nt: TGTGCCAGCAGTACCCCTCAGGGGGAAGCTTTCTTT
CDR3aa: CASSTPQGEAFF
j_gene: TRBJ1-1
d_gene: NA
v_gene: TRBV6-5
abundance: NA

CDR3nt: TGTGCCAGCAGCCTAGAGTGGGGAGGCGAGCAGTACTTC
CDR3aa: CASSLEWGGEQYF
j_gene: TRBJ2-7
d_gene: NA
v_gene: TRBV6-1
abundance: NA

CDR3nt: TGCGCCAGCAGGGGGACACCTTATCAGCCCCAGCATTTT
CDR3aa: CASRGTPYQPQHF
j_gene: TRBJ1-5
d_gene: NA
v_gene: TRBV4-1
abundance: NA

CDR3nt: TGTGCCAGCAGCTTAATCCGAGACAGGGGAGGAACTGAAGCTTTCTTT
CDR3aa: CASSLIRDRGGTEAFF
j_gene: TRBJ1-1
d_gene: TRBD1
v_gene: TRBV11-2
abundance: NA

CDR3nt: TGTGCCAGCAGCGCTCTCCGGGACAGAGCCCCCTCTACAACCTTC
CDR3aa: CASSALRDRAPSTTF
j_gene: TRBJ1-2
d_gene: TRBD1
v_gene: TRBV9
abundance: NA

CDR3nt: TGTGCCAGTAGTATAAGGGGGGGGGAGGGTCAGCCCCAGCATTTT
CDR3aa: CASSIRGGEGQPQHF
j_gene: TRBJ1-5
d_gene: NA
v_gene: TRBV19
abundance: once

CDR3nt: TGCGCCAGCAGCTTGGGATGGGGAGAAGACGGCTACACCTTC
CDR3aa: CASSLGWGEDGYTF
j_gene: TRBJ1-2
d_gene: NA
v_gene: TRBV5-1
abundance: few

CDR3nt: TGTGCCTCCGGGACAGGGTACACTGAAGCTTTCTTT
CDR3aa: CASGTGYTEAFF
j_gene: TRBJ1-1
d_gene: TRBD1
v_gene: TRBV30
abundance: NA

CDR3nt: TGTGCCAGCAGCCCGATATGGGGAGCTGAAGCTTTCTTT
CDR3aa: CASSPIWGAEAFF
j_gene: TRBJ1-1
d_gene: NA
v_gene: TRBV7-2
abundance: NA

CDR3nt: TGTGCCAGCAGCTTATCTCGTAGCGGGATGAACAATGAGCAGTTCTTC
CDR3aa: CASSLSRSGMNNEQFF
j_gene: TRBJ2-1
d_gene: TRBD2
v_gene: TRBV7-9
abundance: NA

CDR3nt: TGTGCCAGCAGCGTAGTTGGGGGAGGGCAAGAGACCCAGTACTTC
CDR3aa: CASSVVGGGQETQYF
j_gene: TRBJ2-5
d_gene: TRBD2
v_gene: TRBV9
abundance: NA

CDR3nt: TGTGCCAGCTCACCACTAGCGGCCTTAAACAATGAGCAGTTCTTC
CDR3aa: CASSPLAALNNEQFF
j_gene: TRBJ2-1
d_gene: NA
v_gene: TRBV18
abundance: NA

CDR3nt: TGTGCCAGCAGTTACTCCAGGGCTCGAGGCTACACCTTC
CDR3aa: CASSYSRARGYTF
j_gene: TRBJ1-2
d_gene: NA
v_gene: TRBV6-5
abundance: once

CDR3nt: TGTGCCAGCAGCCCCAGGGGGTCCAGGGAGACCCAGTACTTC
CDR3aa: CASSPRGSRETQYF
j_gene: TRBJ2-5
d_gene: TRBD1
v_gene: TRBV5-4
abundance: NA

CDR3nt: TGTGCCAGCACTTCTCAAGGGGATCCGAAAGAGACCCAGTACTTC
CDR3aa: CASTSQGDPKETQYF
j_gene: TRBJ2-5
d_gene: NA
v_gene: TRBV27
abundance: NA

CDR3nt: TGTGCCATCAGTGATTTTGCCCCCGGAACAGGGGCGAGAAGCTCTGGGGCCAACGGCCTGACTTTC
CDR3aa: CAISDFAPGTGARSSGANGLTF
j_gene: TRBJ2-6
d_gene: TRBD1
v_gene: TRBV10-3
abundance: NA

CDR3nt: TGTGCCAGCAGCACTCGGGACAGGGTGAGGAACACTGAAGCTTTCTTT
CDR3aa: CASSTRDRVRNTEAFF
j_gene: TRBJ1-1
d_gene: TRBD1
v_gene: TRBV9
abundance: NA